The source of this T cell receptor beta chain is a study of identical twins. V lost 4 bases to trimming and J lost 0 bases; unmatched junction nucleotides: 6. CDR1 is MGHDK, CDR2 SYGVNS, per germline. The CDR3 spans 15 residues. TCRdb re-called the 5' RACE reads with MiXCR, one entry per CDR3 protein. The sample gives 200,000 to 250,000 distinct CDR3 sequences, roughly 13% of which show up once; 3.5% to 4.5% is in the top ten. These data also formed part of another study, on yellow fever vaccine responses in identical twins.

This rearrangement joins TRBV25-1 to TRBJ2-7; 7 bases map to TRBD1. Material: memory (CD45RO+) T cells sorted from blood. This TCR was sampled from a woman aged 18 to 35 in good health. DNA of the CDR3: TGTGCCAGCAGTGGGAAGACAGGGACCTCCTACGAGCAGTACTTC. It is translated as CASSGKTGTSYEQYF.